The 25 T cell receptor beta chains below were found in one sample sequenced in a study of radiotherapy plus CTLA-4 blockade in lung cancer. This table comes from immunoSEQ multiplex PCR, and its TCRdb copy is limited to in-frame clones, with some not included. The data contain some 25,000 clones, 70% to 75% of them singletons. The sequenced sample was peripheral blood, obtained from a patient treated with radiotherapy plus ipilimumab. All receptors derive from a human donor with non-small cell lung cancer whose response to radiotherapy plus ipilimumab could not be evaluated.

CDR3 loop: CASSTRNGETYSNQPQHF. CDR3 in DNA: TGTGCCAGCAGCACTCGAAACGGTGAGACATATAGCAATCAGCCCCAGCATTTT. The chain carries TRBV21-1 and TRBJ1-5; TRBD1 reflects the table's D call only, with no check against the DNA. TRBV21-1 has pseudogene status. The CDR3 sequence is 18 residues long.

This clone was recorded a few times. This chain uses TRBV21-1 with TRBJ1-2. TRBV21-1 is annotated as a pseudogene. The CDR3 is made up of 14 amino acids. CDR3 coding DNA: TGTGCCAGCAGCAAAGGAGGCGGCGATTATGGCTACACCTTC. This encodes CASSKGGGDYGYTF.

The chain links TRBV11-3 to TRBJ2-1; TRBD1 matches at 9 bases. With V trimmed by 5 bases and J by 4 bases, 12 bases remained unmatched. This CDR3 has 17 residues. Germline CDR1 is SGHNT and CDR2 is YENEEA. The CDR3 protein is CASSPGTGLGSYNEQFF. CDR3 DNA sequence: TGTGCCAGCAGCCCCGGGACAGGGTTAGGGAGTTACAATGAGCAGTTCTTC.

This chain joins TRBV18 and TRBJ2-7, with 7 nucleotides matching TRBD1. V lost 8 bases and J lost 5; bases outside the gene matches: 9. This CDR3 comprises 13 residues. Germline CDR1 KGHSH, CDR2 LQKENI. The CDR3 DNA reads TGTGCCAGCCAAAGAACAGGGGACCACGAGCAGTACTTC. This encodes CASQRTGDHEQYF.

The chain recombines TRBV2 with TRBJ1-1, with a tentative D call TRBD1 (6 bases). V was shortened by 7 bases and J by 4 bases, with 10 bases between the two germline ends. CDR3 length equals 12 residues. From germline, CDR1 is SNHLY and CDR2 FYNNEI. The CDR3 nucleotides are TGTGCCAGCACTAGGGGGGGCACTGAAGCTTTCTTT. This gives the protein CASTRGGTEAFF.

The V gene is TRBV6-5, the J gene TRBJ2-1, with 11 bases identical to TRBD2. V lost 6 bases and J lost 4; bases outside the gene matches: 5. The CDR3 spans 15 residues. The germline gives CDR1 MNHEY, CDR2 SVGAGI. The CDR3 DNA is TGTGCCAGCAGAAAAACTAGCGGGGGATACAATGAGCAGTTCTTC. This encodes CASRKTSGGYNEQFF.

The chain has TRBV14 and TRBJ2-7; 8 nucleotides agree with TRBD2. The CDR3 is 15 residues long. CDR1 and CDR2 (germline): SGHDN, FVKESK. The V and J ends lost 2 bases and 2 bases, in that order; junction bases with no gene match: 5. As DNA, the CDR3 is TGTGCCAGCAGCCAATTTACTAGCGGAGCCTACGAGCAGTACTTC. Protein: CASSQFTSGAYEQYF.

The genes are TRBV6-1 and TRBJ2-5, with D tentatively TRBD1 (6 bases). The CDR3 contains 13 residues. The germline V gene has CDR1 MNHNS and CDR2 SASEGT. V lost 3 bases, J lost 5 bases, and 10 bases lay in between. This chain's CDR3 is CASSETGGETQYF. The CDR3 DNA is TGTGCCAGCAGTGAGACAGGTGGGGAGACCCAGTACTTC.

The genes are TRBV9 and TRBJ2-1, with TRBD2 matching 7 bases. Germline-derived CDR1 and CDR2 are SGDLS and YYNGEE. This CDR3 has 15 amino acids. V was clipped by 1 base and J by 3 bases; unmatched bases: 4. The CDR3 DNA sequence: TGTGCCAGCAGCGTAATAGGACTAGGCTACAATGAGCAGTTCTTC. Protein: CASSVIGLGYNEQFF.

In its sample, this clone was seen a few times. The CDR3 coding sequence is TGTGCCAGCAGCCAAGAGTCAGGGTTCTATGGCTACACCTTC. Its protein is CASSQESGFYGYTF. The rearrangement uses TRBV14 and TRBJ1-2; tentatively, D is TRBD1 (5 bases). Trimming pared 0 bases from V and 4 bases from J, leaving 9 bases between. CDR1 is SGHDN and CDR2 is FVKESK in the germline V gene. The CDR3 is 14 residues long.

The chain has TRBV9 and TRBJ2-3; D is perhaps TRBD1 (6 bases). CDR1 and CDR2 (germline): SGDLS, YYNGEE. V dropped 1 base and J dropped 2 bases, with 14 bases sitting between them. The CDR3 is made up of 16 amino acids. The CDR3 loop reads CASSVLGHNPTDTQYF. In nucleotides, the CDR3 is TGTGCCAGCAGCGTATTGGGACACAACCCCACAGATACGCAGTATTTT.

In its sample, this clone was seen once. This rearrangement joins TRBV5-1 to TRBJ1-2; TRBD1 matches at 8 bases. The length of the CDR3 is 14 residues. Germline V gene sequence: CDR1 SGHRS, CDR2 YFSETQ. V trimming: 4 bases; J trimming: 8 bases; junction bases outside the gene matches: 10. The chain's CDR3 is CASSPGQGGRGYTF. The CDR3 region has the DNA TGCGCCAGCAGCCCCGGACAGGGAGGTCGCGGCTACACCTTC.

This rearrangement joins TRBV27 to TRBJ2-6; D uncertain. The CDR3 has 15 residues. V was pared by 2 bases and J by 1 base, with 6 bases between. In germline, CDR1 is MNHEY, CDR2 SMNVEV (reference sequence). As DNA, the CDR3 is TGTGCCAGCAGTTTAAGCCCGTCTGGGGCCAACGTCCTGACTTTC. It encodes CASSLSPSGANVLTF. Variable domain in full (rest from reference TRBV27 and TRBJ2-6): EAQVTQNPRYLITVTGKKLTVTCSQNMNHEYMSWYRQDPGLGLRQIYYSMNVEVTDKGDVPEGYKVSRKEKRNFPLILESPSPNQTSLYFCASSLSPSGANVLTFGAGSRLTVL.

V gene TRBV2 combines with J gene TRBJ2-1; 8 nucleotides match TRBD2. The CDR3 runs to 14 residues. Trimming cost V 11 bases and J 7 bases; bases outside gene matches: 13. Germline assignment: CDR1 SNHLY and CDR2 FYNNEI. The CDR3 coding sequence is TGTGCCGGCTGTCCGGGACTAGATATAAATGAGCAGTTCTTC. Translating it yields CAGCPGLDINEQFF. The full variable domain, completed using reference TRBV2 and TRBJ2-1, is EPEVTQTPSHQVTQMGQEVILRCVPISNHLYFYWYRQILGQKVEFLVSFYNNEISEKSEIFDDQFSVERPDGSNFTLKIRSTKLEDSAMYFCAGCPGLDINEQFFGPGTRLTVL.

The chain employs TRBV6-6 and TRBJ1-6; no definite D call. Per germline, CDR1 MNHNY and CDR2 SVGAGI (reference sequence). The CDR3 covers 16 residues. The V gene lost 4 bases and the J gene lost 0 bases, with 10 bases spanning the gap. CDR3: CASSFQQSSYNSPLHF. For the CDR3, the DNA is TGTGCCAGCAGTTTCCAACAGAGCTCCTATAATTCACCCCTCCACTTT.

The chain is built from TRBV5-1 and TRBJ2-6; D perhaps matches TRBD1 (6 bases). This CDR3 region has 15 residues. Germline V CDR1 and CDR2: SGHRS, YFSETQ. The germline V and J ends were trimmed by 4 bases and 0 bases, with 8 bases remaining between them. The CDR3 sequence: CASSEDSSGANVLTF. CDR3 bases: TGCGCCAGCAGCGAGGACAGCTCTGGGGCCAACGTCCTGACTTTC.

The chain is built from TRBV5-8 and TRBJ1-1; 8 bases agree with TRBD1. The CDR3 loop spans 17 amino acids. The trim removed 5 bases at V and 10 bases at J, leaving 22 bases unmatched. CDR1 is SGHTS and CDR2 is YDEGEE in the germline V gene. The CDR3 is CASSLTGAQSFAVGAFF. The CDR3 bases are TGTGCCAGCAGTTTGACAGGGGCTCAGTCCTTTGCCGTTGGAGCTTTCTTT.

This sequence joins TRBV7-8 and TRBJ1-1; possible D gene TRBD1, 6 bases. V was trimmed by 4 bases and J by 0 bases, leaving 12 bases between them. The length of the CDR3 is 15 residues. Germline V lookup: CDR1 SGHVS, CDR2 FQNEAQ. The CDR3: CASSSWTEMNTEAFF. The CDR3 bases are TGTGCCAGCAGCTCATGGACAGAAATGAACACTGAAGCTTTCTTT.

CDR3 sequence (DNA): TGTGCCAGCAGCTTAGCGCCCGGGAGTCCTAGCACAGATACGCAGTATTTT. Amino acids: CASSLAPGSPSTDTQYF. The chain joins TRBV7-2 to TRBJ2-3, with D maybe TRBD2 (6 bases). V was pared by 0 bases and J by 0 bases, with 13 bases between. CDR1 and CDR2 from the germline V gene are SGHTA and FQGNSA. The CDR3 totals 17 residues.

This clone was counted once. The chain recombines TRBV6-1 with TRBJ2-5, with TRBD2 identical over 8 bases. The end of the DNA aligns better with TRBJ2-7, so the J call may be wrong. This CDR3 has 16 residues. Germline V gives CDR1 MNHNS, CDR2 SASEGT. The CDR3 nucleotides are TGTGCCAGCAGTGAACAGGGGCTAGCGGGTGTCTACGAGCAGTACTTC. This gives the protein CASSEQGLAGVYEQYF.

The chain couples TRBV28 to TRBJ1-2; 7 positions agree with TRBD1. Germline assignment: CDR1 MDHEN and CDR2 SYDVKM. V lost 6 bases, J lost 8 bases, and 9 bases stayed unmatched. The CDR3 spans 13 residues. DNA of the CDR3: TGTGCCAGCAGGCCCGGACAGGTCCTCGGCTACACCTTC. It is translated as CASRPGQVLGYTF.

The chain carries TRBV9 and TRBJ1-1; 7 nucleotides align to TRBD1. Germline assignment: CDR1 SGDLS and CDR2 YYNGEE. The CDR3 sequence is 15 residues long. With V trimmed by 3 bases and J by 2 bases, 7 bases remained unmatched. The DNA for the CDR3 is TGTGCCAGCAGCGGGACAGGCCCGGTAAACACTGAAGCTTTCTTT. This translates into CASSGTGPVNTEAFF.

The rearrangement joins TRBV9 to TRBJ2-3, with D maybe TRBD1 (5 bases). This CDR3 comprises 16 residues. CDR1 and CDR2 from the germline V gene are SGDLS and YYNGEE. The V end was cut by 2 bases, the J end by 0 bases, with 13 bases between. The CDR3 loop reads CASSVDGAISTDTQYF. The CDR3, as DNA: TGTGCCAGCAGCGTTGATGGGGCGATTAGCACAGATACGCAGTATTTT.

V is TRBV5-1 and J is TRBJ2-5; a weak D match, TRBD1 (6 bases). V was pared by 4 bases and J by 1 base, with 14 bases between. From germline, CDR1 is SGHRS and CDR2 YFSETQ. The CDR3 contains 15 residues. The CDR3 here is CASSGPLGGQETQYF. In DNA, the CDR3 is TGCGCCAGCAGCGGACCCCTAGGGGGCCAAGAGACCCAGTACTTC.

There are a few counts of this clone. The chain combines TRBV27 with TRBJ2-2; D is perhaps TRBD1 (6 bases). Germline values: CDR1 MNHEY, CDR2 SMNVEV (reference sequence). The length of the CDR3 is 17 residues. The V and J ends lost 2 bases and 0 bases respectively, with 13 bases between them. CDR3 bases: TGTGCCAGCAGTTTACTGGGACACGGGGCGAACACCGGGGAGCTGTTTTTT. Its translation: CASSLLGHGANTGELFF.